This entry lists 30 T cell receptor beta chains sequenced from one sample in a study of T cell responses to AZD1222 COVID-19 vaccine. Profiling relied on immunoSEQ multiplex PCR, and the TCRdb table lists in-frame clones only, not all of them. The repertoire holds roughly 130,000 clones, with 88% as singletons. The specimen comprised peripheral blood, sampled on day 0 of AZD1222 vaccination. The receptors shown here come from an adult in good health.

Here the CDR3 DNA reads TGTGCCAGCAGTGTGATCCGGGGCCAGAACACTGAAGCTTTCTTT. Its protein is CASSVIRGQNTEAFF. The J gene is TRBJ1-1, the V gene TRBV2, with TRBD1 as a possible D gene (5 bases). The CDR3 contains 15 residues. Germline-derived CDR1 and CDR2 are SNHLY and FYNNEI. Between the trimmed V and J ends, which lost 4 bases and 1 base, there was a span of 13 bases.

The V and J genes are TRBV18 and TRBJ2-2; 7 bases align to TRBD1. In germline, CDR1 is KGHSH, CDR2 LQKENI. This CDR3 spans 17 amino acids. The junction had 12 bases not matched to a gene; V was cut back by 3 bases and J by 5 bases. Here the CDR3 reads CASSPKTGQLGTGELFF. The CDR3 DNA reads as TGTGCCAGCTCACCTAAAACGGGACAGTTGGGGACCGGGGAGCTGTTTTTT.

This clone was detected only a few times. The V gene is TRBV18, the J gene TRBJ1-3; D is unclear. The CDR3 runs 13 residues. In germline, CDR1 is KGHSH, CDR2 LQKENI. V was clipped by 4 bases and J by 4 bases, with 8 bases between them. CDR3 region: CASSQKNGNTIYF. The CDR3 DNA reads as TGTGCCAGCTCACAGAAGAACGGAAACACCATATATTTT. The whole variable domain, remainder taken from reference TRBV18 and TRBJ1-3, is NAGVMQNPRHLVRRRGQEARLRCSPMKGHSHVYWYRQLPEEGLKFMVYLQKENIIDESGMPKERFSAEFPKEGPSILRIQQVVRGDSAAYFCASSQKNGNTIYFGEGSWLTVV.

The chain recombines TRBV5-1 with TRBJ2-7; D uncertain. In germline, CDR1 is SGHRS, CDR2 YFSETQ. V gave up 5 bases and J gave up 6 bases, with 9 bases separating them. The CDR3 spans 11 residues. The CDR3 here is CASRGSGEQYF. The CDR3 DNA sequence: TGCGCCAGCAGGGGATCCGGCGAGCAGTACTTC.

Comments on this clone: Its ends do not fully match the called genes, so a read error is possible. Here the CDR3 DNA reads TGTGCTAGCAGCTTCGGATATGCCGGGGAGCTGTTTTTT. The encoded protein is CASSFGYAGELFF. The genes are TRBV7-7 and TRBJ2-2; D gene uncertain. Germline V gives CDR1 SSHAT, CDR2 FNYEAQ (reference sequence). CDR3 size: 13 residues. Combining the CDR3 with reference TRBV7-7 and TRBJ2-2 gives the whole variable domain GAGVSQSPRYKVTKRGQDVTLRCDPISSHATLYWYQQALGQGPEFLTYFNYEAQPDKSGLPSDRFSAERPEGSISTLTIQRTEQRDSAMYRCASSFGYAGELFFGEGSRLTVL.

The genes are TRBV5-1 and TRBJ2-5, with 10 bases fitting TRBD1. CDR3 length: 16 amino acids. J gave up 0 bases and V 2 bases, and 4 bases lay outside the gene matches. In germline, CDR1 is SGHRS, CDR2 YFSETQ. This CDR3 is CASSFSGQGNQETQYF. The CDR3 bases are TGCGCCAGCAGCTTTTCGGGACAGGGGAACCAAGAGACCCAGTACTTC.

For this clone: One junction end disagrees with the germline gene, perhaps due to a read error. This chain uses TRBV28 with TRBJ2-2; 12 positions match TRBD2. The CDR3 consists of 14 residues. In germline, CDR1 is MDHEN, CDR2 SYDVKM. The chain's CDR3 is CSSGGASTTGELFF. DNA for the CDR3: TGCTCTAGCGGGGGGGCAAGTACCACCGGGGAGCTGTTTTTT.

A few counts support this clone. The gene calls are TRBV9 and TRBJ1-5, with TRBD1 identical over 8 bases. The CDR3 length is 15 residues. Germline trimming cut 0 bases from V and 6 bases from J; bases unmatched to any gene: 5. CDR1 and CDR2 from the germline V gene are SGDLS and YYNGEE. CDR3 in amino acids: CASSVGTGLFQPQHF. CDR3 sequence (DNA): TGTGCCAGCAGCGTAGGGACAGGGCTTTTTCAGCCCCAGCATTTT.

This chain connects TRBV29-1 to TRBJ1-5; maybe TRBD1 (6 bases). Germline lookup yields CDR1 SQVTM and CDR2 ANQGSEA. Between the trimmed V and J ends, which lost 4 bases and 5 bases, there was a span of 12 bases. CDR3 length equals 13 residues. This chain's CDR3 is CSVGEDSYQPQHF. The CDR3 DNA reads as TGCAGCGTTGGGGAGGACAGCTATCAGCCCCAGCATTTT.

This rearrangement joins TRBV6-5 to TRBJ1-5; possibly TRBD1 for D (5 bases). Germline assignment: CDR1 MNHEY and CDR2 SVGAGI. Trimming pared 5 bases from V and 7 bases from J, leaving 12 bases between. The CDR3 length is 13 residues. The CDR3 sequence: CASSQGWGQPQHF. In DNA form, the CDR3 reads TGTGCCAGCAGTCAGGGTTGGGGACAGCCCCAGCATTTT.

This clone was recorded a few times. The CDR3 DNA reads TGTGCCAGTAGGTCGGCCAGACACTCAGCTAACTATGGCTACACCTTC. As protein: CASRSARHSANYGYTF. V is TRBV19 and J is TRBJ1-2; D not certain. Germline loops: CDR1 LNHDA, CDR2 SQIVND (reference sequence). The CDR3 sequence is 16 residues long. The V and J ends lost 6 bases and 0 bases respectively, with 17 bases between them. The variable domain in full, with the rest retrieved from reference TRBV19 and TRBJ1-2, is DGGITQSPKYLFRKEGQNVTLSCEQNLNHDAMYWYRQDPGQGLRLIYYSQIVNDFQKGDIAEGYSVSREKKESFPLTVTSAQKNPTAFYLCASRSARHSANYGYTFGSGTRLTVV.

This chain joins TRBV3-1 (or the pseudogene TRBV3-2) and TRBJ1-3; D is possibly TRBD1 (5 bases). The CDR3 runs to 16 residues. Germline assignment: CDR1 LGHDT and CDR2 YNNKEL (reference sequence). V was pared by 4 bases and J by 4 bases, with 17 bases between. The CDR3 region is CASSLPGPFGGNTIYF. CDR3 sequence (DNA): TGTGCCAGCAGCCTCCCGGGACCGTTCGGGGGAAACACCATATATTTT.

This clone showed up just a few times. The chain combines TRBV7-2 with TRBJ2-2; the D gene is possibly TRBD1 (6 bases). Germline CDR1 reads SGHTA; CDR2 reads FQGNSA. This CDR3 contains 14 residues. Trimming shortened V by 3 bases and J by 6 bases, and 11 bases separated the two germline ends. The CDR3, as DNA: TGTGCCAGCAGCTTCAGGGGATTGGCCGGGGAGCTGTTTTTT. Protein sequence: CASSFRGLAGELFF.

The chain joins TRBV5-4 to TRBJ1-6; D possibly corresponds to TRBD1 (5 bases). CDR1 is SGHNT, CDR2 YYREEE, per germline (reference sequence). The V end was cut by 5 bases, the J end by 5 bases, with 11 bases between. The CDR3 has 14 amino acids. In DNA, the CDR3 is TGTGCCAGCAGGGGGGTGGGGGATAATTCACCCCTCCACTTT. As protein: CASRGVGDNSPLHF.

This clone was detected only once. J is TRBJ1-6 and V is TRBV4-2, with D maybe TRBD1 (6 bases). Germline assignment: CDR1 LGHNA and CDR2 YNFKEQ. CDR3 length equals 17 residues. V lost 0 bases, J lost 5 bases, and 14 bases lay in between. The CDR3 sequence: CASSQESTGSNNSPLHF. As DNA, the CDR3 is TGTGCCAGCAGCCAAGAATCAACAGGGTCGAATAATTCACCCCTCCACTTT.

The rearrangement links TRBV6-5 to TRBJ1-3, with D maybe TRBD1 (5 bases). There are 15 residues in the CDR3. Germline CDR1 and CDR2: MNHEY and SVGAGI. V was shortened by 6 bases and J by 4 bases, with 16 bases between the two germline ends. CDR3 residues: CASRVPGTWGNTIYF. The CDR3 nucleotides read TGTGCCAGCAGAGTCCCCGGGACTTGGGGAAACACCATATATTTT.

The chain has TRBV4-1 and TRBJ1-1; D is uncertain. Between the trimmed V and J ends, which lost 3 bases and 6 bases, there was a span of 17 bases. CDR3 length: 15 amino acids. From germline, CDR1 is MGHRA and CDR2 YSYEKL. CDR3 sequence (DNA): TGCGCCAGCAGCCAGTTGGACGGGCGTATGCCTGAAGCTTTCTTT. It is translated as CASSQLDGRMPEAFF.

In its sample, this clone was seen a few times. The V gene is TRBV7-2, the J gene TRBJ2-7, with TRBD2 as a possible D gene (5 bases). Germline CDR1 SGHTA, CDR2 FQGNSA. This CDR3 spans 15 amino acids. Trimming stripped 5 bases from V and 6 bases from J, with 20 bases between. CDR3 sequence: CASSISTPGVGEQYF. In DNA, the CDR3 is TGTGCCAGCAGCATCTCGACCCCCGGGGTGGGCGAGCAGTACTTC.

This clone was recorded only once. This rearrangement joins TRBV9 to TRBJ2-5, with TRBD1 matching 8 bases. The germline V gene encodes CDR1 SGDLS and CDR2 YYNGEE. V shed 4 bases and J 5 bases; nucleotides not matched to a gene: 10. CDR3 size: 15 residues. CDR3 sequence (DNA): TGTGCCAGCAGCCCCCCAGGGGGCAGTTGGGAGACCCAGTACTTC. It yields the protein CASSPPGGSWETQYF.

The CDR3 loop reads CAISRDSNTGELFF. CDR3 DNA sequence: TGTGCCATCAGCCGGGACAGTAACACCGGGGAGCTGTTTTTT. The gene calls are TRBV10-3 and TRBJ2-2; 7 nucleotides match TRBD1. J lost 2 bases, V lost 6 bases, and 3 bases had no gene match. The germline gives CDR1 ENHRY, CDR2 SYGVKD. This CDR3 comprises 14 residues.

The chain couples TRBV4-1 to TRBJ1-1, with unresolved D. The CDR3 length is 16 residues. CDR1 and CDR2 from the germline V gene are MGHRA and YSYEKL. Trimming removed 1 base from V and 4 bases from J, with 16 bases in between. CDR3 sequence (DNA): TGCGCCAGCAGCCAAGTCCCCAGCCCGGGTATCACTGAAGCTTTCTTT. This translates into CASSQVPSPGITEAFF.

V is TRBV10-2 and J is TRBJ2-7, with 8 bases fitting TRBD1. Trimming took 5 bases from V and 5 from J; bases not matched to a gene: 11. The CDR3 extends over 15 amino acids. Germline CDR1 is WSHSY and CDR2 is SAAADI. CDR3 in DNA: TGCGCCAGCAGTAGACTAGGTCAGGGGGCGGACGAGCAGTACTTC. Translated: CASSRLGQGADEQYF.

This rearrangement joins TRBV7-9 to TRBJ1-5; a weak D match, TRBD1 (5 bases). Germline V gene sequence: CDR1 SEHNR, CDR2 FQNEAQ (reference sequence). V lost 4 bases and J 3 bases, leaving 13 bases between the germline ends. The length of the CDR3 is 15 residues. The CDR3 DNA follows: TGTGCCAGCAGCTCATCGCCGGGACTCAATCAGCCCCAGCATTTT. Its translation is CASSSSPGLNQPQHF.

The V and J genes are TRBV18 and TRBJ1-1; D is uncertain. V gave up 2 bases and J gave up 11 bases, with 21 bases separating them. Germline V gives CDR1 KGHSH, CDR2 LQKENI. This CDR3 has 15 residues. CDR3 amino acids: CASSPSGPSIHAAFF. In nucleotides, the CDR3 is TGTGCCAGCTCACCATCAGGACCCTCCATTCACGCGGCTTTCTTT. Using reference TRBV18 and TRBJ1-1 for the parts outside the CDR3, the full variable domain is NAGVMQNPRHLVRRRGQEARLRCSPMKGHSHVYWYRQLPEEGLKFMVYLQKENIIDESGMPKERFSAEFPKEGPSILRIQQVVRGDSAAYFCASSPSGPSIHAAFFGQGTRLTVV.

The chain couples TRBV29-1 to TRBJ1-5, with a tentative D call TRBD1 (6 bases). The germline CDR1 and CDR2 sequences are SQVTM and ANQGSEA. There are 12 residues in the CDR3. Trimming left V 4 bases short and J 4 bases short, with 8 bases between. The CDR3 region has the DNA TGCAGCGTTGCGGGGACAAATCAGCCCCAGCATTTT. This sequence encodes CSVAGTNQPQHF.

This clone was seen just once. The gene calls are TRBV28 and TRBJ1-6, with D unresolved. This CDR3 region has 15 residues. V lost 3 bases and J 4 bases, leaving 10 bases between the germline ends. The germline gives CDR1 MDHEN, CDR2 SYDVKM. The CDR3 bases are TGTGCCAGCAGTTTCCACGATCATTATAATTCACCCCTCCACTTT. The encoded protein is CASSFHDHYNSPLHF.

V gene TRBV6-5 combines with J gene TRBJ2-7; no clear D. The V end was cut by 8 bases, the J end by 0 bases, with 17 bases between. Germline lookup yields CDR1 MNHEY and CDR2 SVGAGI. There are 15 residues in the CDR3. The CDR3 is CASEGRHSSSYEQYF. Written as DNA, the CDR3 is TGTGCCAGCGAAGGGCGACATTCCTCCTCCTACGAGCAGTACTTC.

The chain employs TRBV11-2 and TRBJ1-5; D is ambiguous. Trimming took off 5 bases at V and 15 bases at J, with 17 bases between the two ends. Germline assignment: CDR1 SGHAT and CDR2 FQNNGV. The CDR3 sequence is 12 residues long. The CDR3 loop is CASSHRGQERHF. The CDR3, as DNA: TGTGCCAGCAGCCATAGAGGGCAAGAAAGGCATTTT.

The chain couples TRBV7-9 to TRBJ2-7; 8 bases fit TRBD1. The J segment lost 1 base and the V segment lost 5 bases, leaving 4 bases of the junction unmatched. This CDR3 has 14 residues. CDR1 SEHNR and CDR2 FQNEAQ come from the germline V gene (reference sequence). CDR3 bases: TGTGCCAGCAGCATCCGGGACAGGTCCTACGAGCAGTACTTC. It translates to CASSIRDRSYEQYF.

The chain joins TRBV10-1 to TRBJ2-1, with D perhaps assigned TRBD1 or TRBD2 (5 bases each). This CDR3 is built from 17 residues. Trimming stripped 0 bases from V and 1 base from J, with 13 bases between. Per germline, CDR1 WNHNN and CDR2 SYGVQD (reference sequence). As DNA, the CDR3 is TGCGCCAGCAGTGAGTCCTGGGGGAAGGGATCCTACAATGAGCAGTTCTTC. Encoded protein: CASSESWGKGSYNEQFF.